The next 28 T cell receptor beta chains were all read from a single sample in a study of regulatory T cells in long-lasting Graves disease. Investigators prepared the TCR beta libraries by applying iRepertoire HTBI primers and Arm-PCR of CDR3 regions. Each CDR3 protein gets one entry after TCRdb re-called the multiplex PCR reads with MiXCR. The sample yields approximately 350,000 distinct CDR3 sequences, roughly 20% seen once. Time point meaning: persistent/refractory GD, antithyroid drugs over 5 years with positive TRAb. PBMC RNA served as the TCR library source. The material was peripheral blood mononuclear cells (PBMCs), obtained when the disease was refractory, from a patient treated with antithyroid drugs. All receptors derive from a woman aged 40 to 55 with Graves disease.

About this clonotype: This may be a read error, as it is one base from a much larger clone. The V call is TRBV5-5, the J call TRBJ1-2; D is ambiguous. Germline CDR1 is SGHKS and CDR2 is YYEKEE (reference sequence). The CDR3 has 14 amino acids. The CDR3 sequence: CASSPLRANYGYAF. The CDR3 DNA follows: TGTGCCAGCAGCCCCCTTAGAGCTAACTATGGCTACGCCTTC.

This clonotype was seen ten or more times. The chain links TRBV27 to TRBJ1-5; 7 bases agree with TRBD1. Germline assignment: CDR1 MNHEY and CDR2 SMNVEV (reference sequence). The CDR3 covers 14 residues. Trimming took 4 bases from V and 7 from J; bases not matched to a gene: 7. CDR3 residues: CASSSTGPNQPQHF. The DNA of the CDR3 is TGTGCCAGCAGTTCGACAGGGCCCAACCAGCCCCAGCATTTT.

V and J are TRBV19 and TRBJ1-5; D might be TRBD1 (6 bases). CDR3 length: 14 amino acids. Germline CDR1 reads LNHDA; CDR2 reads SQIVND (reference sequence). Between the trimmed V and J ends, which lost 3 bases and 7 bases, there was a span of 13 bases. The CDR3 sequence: CASSIGGWSQPQHF. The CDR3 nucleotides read TGTGCCAGTAGTATTGGGGGCTGGAGCCAGCCCCAGCATTTT.

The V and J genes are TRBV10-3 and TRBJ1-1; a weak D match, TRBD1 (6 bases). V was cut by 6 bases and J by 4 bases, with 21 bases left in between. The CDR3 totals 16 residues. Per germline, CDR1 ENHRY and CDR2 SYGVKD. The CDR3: CAISRGLGGKGTEAFF. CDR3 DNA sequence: TGTGCCATCAGCCGAGGATTGGGGGGCAAGGGCACTGAAGCTTTCTTT.

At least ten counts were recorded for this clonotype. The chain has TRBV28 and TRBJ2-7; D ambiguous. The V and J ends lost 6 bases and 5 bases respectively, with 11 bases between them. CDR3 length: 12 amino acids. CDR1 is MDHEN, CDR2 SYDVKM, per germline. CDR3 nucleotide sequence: TGTGCCAGCAGCCTCGGACCTAACGAGCAGTACTTC. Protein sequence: CASSLGPNEQYF. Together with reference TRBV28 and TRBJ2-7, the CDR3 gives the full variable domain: DVKVTQSSRYLVKRTGEKVFLECVQDMDHENMFWYRQDPGLGLRLIYFSYDVKMKEKGDIPEGYSVSREKKERFSLILESASTNQTSMYLCASSLGPNEQYFGPGTRLTVT.

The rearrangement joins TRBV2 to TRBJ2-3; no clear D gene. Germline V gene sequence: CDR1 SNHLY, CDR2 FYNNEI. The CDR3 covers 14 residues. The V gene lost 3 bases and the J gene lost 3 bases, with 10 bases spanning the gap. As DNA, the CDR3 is TGTGCCAGCAGTGATTTCTGGGGAACAGATACGCAGTATTTT. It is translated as CASSDFWGTDTQYF.

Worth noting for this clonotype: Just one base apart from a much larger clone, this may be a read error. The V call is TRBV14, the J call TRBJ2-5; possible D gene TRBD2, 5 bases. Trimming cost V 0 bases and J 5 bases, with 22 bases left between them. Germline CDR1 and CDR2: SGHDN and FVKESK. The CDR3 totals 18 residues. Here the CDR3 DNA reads TGTGCCAGCAGCCAAGAGGATGGGAGAAGTCGTGTGGGGGAGACCCAGTACTTC. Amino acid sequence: CASSQEDGRSRVGETQYF.

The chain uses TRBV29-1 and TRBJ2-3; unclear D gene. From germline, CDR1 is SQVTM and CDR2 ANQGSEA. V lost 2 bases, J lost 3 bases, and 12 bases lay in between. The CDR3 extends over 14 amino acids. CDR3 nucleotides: TGCAGCGTTGAAAGCGACTTAATGACAGATACGCAGTATTTT. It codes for CSVESDLMTDTQYF.

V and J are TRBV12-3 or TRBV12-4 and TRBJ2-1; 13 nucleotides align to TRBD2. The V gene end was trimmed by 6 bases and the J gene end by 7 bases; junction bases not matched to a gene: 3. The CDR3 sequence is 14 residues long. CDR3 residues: CASRRTSGSNEQFF. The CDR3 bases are TGTGCCAGCAGGAGGACTAGCGGGAGTAATGAGCAGTTCTTC.

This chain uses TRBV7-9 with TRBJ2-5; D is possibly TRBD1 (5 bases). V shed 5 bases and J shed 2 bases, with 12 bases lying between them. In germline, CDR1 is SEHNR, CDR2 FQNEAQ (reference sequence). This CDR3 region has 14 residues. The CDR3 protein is CASSPGSGQETQYF. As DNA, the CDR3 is TGTGCCAGCAGCCCCGGGTCAGGGCAAGAGACCCAGTACTTC.

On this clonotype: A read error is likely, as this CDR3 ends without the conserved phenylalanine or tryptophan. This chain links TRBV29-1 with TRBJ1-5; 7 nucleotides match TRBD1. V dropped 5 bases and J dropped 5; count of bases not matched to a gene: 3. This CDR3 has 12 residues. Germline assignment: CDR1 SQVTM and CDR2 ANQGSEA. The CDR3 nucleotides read TGCAGCGTTCAAACAGGGGATCAGCCCCAGCATCTT. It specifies CSVQTGDQPQHL.

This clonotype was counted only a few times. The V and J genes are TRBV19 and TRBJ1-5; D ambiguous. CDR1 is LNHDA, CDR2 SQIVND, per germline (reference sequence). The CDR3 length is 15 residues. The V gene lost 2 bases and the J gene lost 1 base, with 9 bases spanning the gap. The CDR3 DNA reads TGTGCCAGTAGTATAAGGGCGGACAGCAATCAGCCCCAGCATTTT. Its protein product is CASSIRADSNQPQHF.

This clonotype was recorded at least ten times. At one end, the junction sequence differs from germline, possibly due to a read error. For the CDR3, the DNA is TGCGCCAGCAGCCTCGGGACGAACTCCTACGAGCAGTACTTC. Translating gives CASSLGTNSYEQYF. This chain connects TRBV11-1 to TRBJ2-7; D possibly matches TRBD1 or TRBD2 (5 bases each). The germline CDR1 and CDR2 sequences are SGHAT and FQDESV (reference sequence). CDR3 length: 14 residues.

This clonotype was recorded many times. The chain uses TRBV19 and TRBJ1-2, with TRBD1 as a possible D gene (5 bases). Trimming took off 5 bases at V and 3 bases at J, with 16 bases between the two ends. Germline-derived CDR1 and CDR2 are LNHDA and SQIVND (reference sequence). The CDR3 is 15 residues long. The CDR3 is CASSPRSGSDYGYTF. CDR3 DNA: TGTGCCAGTAGTCCCCGGTCAGGGAGCGACTATGGCTACACCTTC.

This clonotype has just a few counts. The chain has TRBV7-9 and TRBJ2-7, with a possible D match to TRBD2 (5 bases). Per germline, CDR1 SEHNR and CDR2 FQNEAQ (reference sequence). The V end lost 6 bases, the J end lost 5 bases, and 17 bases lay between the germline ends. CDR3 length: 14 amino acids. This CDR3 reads CASRGHWGSDEQYF. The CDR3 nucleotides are TGTGCCAGCAGGGGCCATTGGGGTAGCGACGAGCAGTACTTC.

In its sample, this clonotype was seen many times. The CDR3: CASSSEDRGFTMNTEAFF. For the CDR3, the DNA is TGTGCCAGCAGCTCCGAGGACAGAGGATTCACTATGAACACTGAAGCTTTCTTT. This chain uses TRBV7-9 with TRBJ1-1; D might be TRBD1 (6 bases). The CDR3 is made up of 18 amino acids. Trimming cost V 4 bases and J 0 bases, with 21 bases left between them. Germline V gene data show CDR1 as SEHNR and CDR2 as FQNEAQ (reference sequence).

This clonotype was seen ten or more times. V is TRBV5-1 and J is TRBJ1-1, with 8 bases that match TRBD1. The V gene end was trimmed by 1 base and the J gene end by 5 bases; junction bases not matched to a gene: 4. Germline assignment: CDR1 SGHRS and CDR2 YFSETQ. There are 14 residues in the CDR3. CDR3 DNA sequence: TGCGCCAGCAGCTTGTTCCAGGGGGCGACTGAAGCTTTCTTT. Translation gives CASSLFQGATEAFF.

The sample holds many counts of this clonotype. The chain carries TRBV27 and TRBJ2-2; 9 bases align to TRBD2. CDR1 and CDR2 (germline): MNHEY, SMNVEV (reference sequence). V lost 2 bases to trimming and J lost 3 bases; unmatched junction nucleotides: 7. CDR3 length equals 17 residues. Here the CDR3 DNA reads TGTGCCAGCAGTTTAAAGGCTAGCGGGATTTACACCGGGGAGCTGTTTTTT. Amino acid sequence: CASSLKASGIYTGELFF.

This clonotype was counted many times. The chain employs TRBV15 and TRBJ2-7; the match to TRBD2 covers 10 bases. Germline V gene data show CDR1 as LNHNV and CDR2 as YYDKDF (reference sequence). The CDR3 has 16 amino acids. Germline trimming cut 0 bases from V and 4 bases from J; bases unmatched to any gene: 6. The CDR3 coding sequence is TGTGCCACCAGCAGAGAAAGGAGCGGGAGGGTATACGAGCAGTACTTC. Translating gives CATSRERSGRVYEQYF.

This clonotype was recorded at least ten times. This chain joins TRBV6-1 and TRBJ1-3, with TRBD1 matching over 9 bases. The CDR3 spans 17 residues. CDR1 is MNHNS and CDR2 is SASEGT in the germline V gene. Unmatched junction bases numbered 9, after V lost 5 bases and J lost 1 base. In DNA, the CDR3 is TGTGCCAGCAGTAAACTAACAGGGGGCAGTTCTGGAAACACCATATATTTT. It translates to CASSKLTGGSSGNTIYF.

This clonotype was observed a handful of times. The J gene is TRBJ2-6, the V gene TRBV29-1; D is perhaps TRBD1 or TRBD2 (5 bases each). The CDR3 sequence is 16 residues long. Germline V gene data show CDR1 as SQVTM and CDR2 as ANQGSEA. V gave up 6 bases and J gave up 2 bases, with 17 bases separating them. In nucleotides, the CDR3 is TGCAGCGTCGCCTTCACCCGGGGACCTGGGGCCAACGTCCTGACTTTC. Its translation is CSVAFTRGPGANVLTF.

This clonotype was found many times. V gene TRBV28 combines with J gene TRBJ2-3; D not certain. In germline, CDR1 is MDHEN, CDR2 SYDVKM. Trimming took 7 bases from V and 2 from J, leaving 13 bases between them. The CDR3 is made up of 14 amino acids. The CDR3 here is CASTGWSNTDTQYF. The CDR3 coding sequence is TGTGCCAGCACTGGGTGGTCGAACACAGATACGCAGTATTTT.

CDR3 sequence (DNA): TGTGCCAGCAGCGCTACTAGCGGGGGAAGCAATGAGCAGTTCTTC. Protein product: CASSATSGGSNEQFF. The chain combines TRBV9 with TRBJ2-1; 11 nucleotides line up with TRBD2. The CDR3 sequence is 15 residues long. V shed 3 bases, J shed 6 bases, and the junction held 5 bases outside the gene matches. Germline V gene lookup returns CDR1 SGDLS and CDR2 YYNGEE.

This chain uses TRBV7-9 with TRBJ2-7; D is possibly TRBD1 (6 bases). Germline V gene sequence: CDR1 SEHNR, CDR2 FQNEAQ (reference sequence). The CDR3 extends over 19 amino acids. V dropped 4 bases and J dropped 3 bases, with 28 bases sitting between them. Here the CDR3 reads CASSSRIRYVGQPIYEQYF. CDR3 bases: TGTGCCAGCAGCTCTCGTATTCGTTACGTCGGACAGCCCATCTACGAGCAGTACTTC.

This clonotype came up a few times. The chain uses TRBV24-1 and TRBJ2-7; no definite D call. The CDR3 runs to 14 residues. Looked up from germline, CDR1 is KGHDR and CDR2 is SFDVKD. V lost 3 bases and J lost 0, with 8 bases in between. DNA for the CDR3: TGTGCCACCAGTGATAGCTGGACCTCCTACGAGCAGTACTTC. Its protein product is CATSDSWTSYEQYF.

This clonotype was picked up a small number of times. The CDR3 spells CASSYEGLLGNEQFF. The DNA of the CDR3 is TGTGCCAGCAGTTATGAAGGACTCCTGGGGAATGAGCAGTTCTTC. This sequence joins TRBV6-2 or TRBV6-3 and TRBJ2-1, with D possibly TRBD2 on 5 matching bases. The V gene's germline CDR1 is MNHEY and CDR2 SVGEGT. The V end was cut by 3 bases, the J end by 7 bases, with 16 bases between. This CDR3 has 15 amino acids.

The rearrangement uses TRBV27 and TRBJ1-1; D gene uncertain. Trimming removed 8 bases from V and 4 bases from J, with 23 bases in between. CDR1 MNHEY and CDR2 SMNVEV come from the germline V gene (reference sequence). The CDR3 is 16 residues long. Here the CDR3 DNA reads TGTGCCAGCGTTAGACGGCCAGGAGGGTTTGGCACTGAAGCTTTCTTT. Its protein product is CASVRRPGGFGTEAFF.

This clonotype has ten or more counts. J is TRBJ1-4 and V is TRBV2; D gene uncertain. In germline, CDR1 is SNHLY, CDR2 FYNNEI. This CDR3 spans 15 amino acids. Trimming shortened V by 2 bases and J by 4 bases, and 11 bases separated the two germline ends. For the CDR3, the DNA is TGTGCCAGCAGTGAACTCGGGGTTGGTAATGAAAAACTGTTTTTT. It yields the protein CASSELGVGNEKLFF.